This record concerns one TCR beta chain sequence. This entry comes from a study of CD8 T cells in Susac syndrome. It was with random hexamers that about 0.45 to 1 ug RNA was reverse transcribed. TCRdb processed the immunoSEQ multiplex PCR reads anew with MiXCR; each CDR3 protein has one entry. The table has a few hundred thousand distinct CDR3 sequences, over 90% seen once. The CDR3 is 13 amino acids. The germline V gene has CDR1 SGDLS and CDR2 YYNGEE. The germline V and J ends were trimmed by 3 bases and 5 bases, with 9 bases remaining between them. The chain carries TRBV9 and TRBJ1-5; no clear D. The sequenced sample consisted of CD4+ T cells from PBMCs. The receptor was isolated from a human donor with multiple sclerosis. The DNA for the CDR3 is TGTGCCAGCAGCGCCGGGGAGCATCAGCCCCAGCATTTT. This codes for CASSAGEHQPQHF.